One sample yielded the 25 T cell receptor beta chains listed below, sequenced in a study of shared clonotypes between healthy human individuals. Sequencing was performed with immunoSEQ multiplex PCR; in TCRdb, only in-frame clones are kept and a portion is missing. The sample lists over 850,000 clones, roughly 74% occurring once. What was sequenced was memory CD4+ T cells from PBMCs. Subset in this sample: CD45RA-negative fraction. Receptors were obtained from a young man in good health. Some clones in this sample may be carry-over from other donors' samples.

In this sample, this clone turned up many times. The chain carries TRBV30 and TRBJ2-1; the D is unclear. Germline V gene data show CDR1 as GTSNPN and CDR2 as SVGIG (reference sequence). The CDR3 sequence is 15 residues long. V shed 4 bases and J shed 8 bases, with 21 bases lying between them. The CDR3 coding sequence is TGTGCCTGGACCTCATATGAGGCAGGTAAGGATGAGCAGTTCTTC. This encodes CAWTSYEAGKDEQFF.

Only a few counts were recorded for this clone. The chain carries TRBV29-1 and TRBJ2-7; D perhaps matches TRBD1 (6 bases). Germline V CDR1 and CDR2: SQVTM, ANQGSEA. V shed 6 bases and J shed 5 bases, with 11 bases lying between them. The CDR3 length is 11 residues. The chain's CDR3 is CSVPGAHEQYF. Here the CDR3 DNA reads TGCAGCGTCCCAGGGGCCCACGAGCAGTACTTC.

The chain employs TRBV9 and TRBJ2-7; D possibly uses TRBD1 or TRBD2 (5 bases each). The CDR3 is 14 amino acids. Germline CDR1 reads SGDLS; CDR2 reads YYNGEE. V was pared by 5 bases and J by 3 bases, with 15 bases between. The CDR3 sequence is CASSSGPSVYEQYF. Written as DNA, the CDR3 is TGTGCCAGCAGTTCGGGGCCGTCTGTCTACGAGCAGTACTTC.

On this clone itself: This specimen includes other DNA sequences encoding the same CDR3. The chain joins TRBV15 to TRBJ2-1; D is unresolved. V shed 3 bases and J shed 7 bases, with 7 bases lying between them. Germline V CDR1 and CDR2: LNHNV, YYDKDF (reference sequence). CDR3 length: 12 residues. CDR3 in DNA: TGTGCCACCAGCAGGGGGTATAATGAGCAGTTCTTC. Protein: CATSRGYNEQFF. The variable domain in full, with the rest retrieved from reference TRBV15 and TRBJ2-1, is DAMVIQNPRYQVTQFGKPVTLSCSQTLNHNVMYWYQQKSSQAPKLLFHYYDKDFNNEADTPDNFQSRRPNTSFCFLDIRSPGLGDTAMYLCATSRGYNEQFFGPGTRLTVL.

The rearrangement links TRBV25-1 to TRBJ1-2, with 9 nucleotides matching TRBD1. The CDR3 loop spans 15 amino acids. Germline V gives CDR1 MGHDK, CDR2 SYGVNS. The V and J ends lost 2 bases and 6 bases, in that order; junction bases with no gene match: 7. CDR3 sequence reads: CASSELGGTGNGYTF. The DNA of the CDR3 is TGTGCCAGCAGTGAACTGGGGGGGACAGGGAATGGCTACACCTTC.

The J gene is TRBJ2-5, the V gene TRBV5-1; either TRBD1 or TRBD2 may supply D (5 bases each). The CDR3 is 14 amino acids. Trimming pared 0 bases from V and 5 bases from J, leaving 11 bases between. Germline V gene sequence: CDR1 SGHRS, CDR2 YFSETQ. The CDR3 reads CASSLGGDLETQYF. For the CDR3, the DNA is TGCGCCAGCAGCTTGGGAGGGGACCTGGAGACCCAGTACTTC.

The V call is TRBV25-1, the J call TRBJ2-3; D remains unclear. Trimming shortened V by 3 bases and J by 3 bases, and 16 bases separated the two germline ends. The CDR3 length is 16 residues. CDR1 MGHDK and CDR2 SYGVNS come from the germline V gene. CDR3 DNA: TGTGCCAGCAGTGAGGCGGCGGCGTTTGGTACAGATACGCAGTATTTT. This codes for CASSEAAAFGTDTQYF. The complete variable domain, with remaining parts taken from reference TRBV25-1 and TRBJ2-3, reads EADIYQTPRYLVIGTGKKITLECSQTMGHDKMYWYQQDPGMELHLIHYSYGVNSTEKGDLSSESTVSRIRTEHFPLTLESARPSHTSQYLCASSEAAAFGTDTQYFGPGTRLTVL.

The table lists this clone with a count of one. The gene calls are TRBV28 and TRBJ1-5, with D unclear. The CDR3 runs 15 residues. Germline V CDR1 and CDR2: MDHEN, SYDVKM. V lost 6 bases and J 9 bases, leaving 21 bases between the germline ends. CDR3 nucleotides: TGTGCCAGCAGCCTAACCTCGGACGGGGTGAGGCCCCAGCATTTT. Translation gives CASSLTSDGVRPQHF.

The chain combines TRBV18 with TRBJ1-3, with a possible D match to TRBD1 (5 bases). Trimming stripped 4 bases from V and 2 bases from J, with 12 bases between. The germline V gene encodes CDR1 KGHSH and CDR2 LQKENI. The CDR3 covers 15 residues. The CDR3 region has the DNA TGTGCCAGCTCACTGGGGCTCGAGGCTGGAAACACCATATATTTT. Translated: CASSLGLEAGNTIYF.

This clone occurred a few times. The chain combines TRBV6-6 with TRBJ1-2; 10 bases match TRBD1. V was pared by 4 bases and J by 4 bases, with 6 bases of the junction left unmatched. This CDR3 is 15 amino acids long. The germline V gene encodes CDR1 MNHNY and CDR2 SVGAGI (reference sequence). CDR3: CASSLDRGSSYGYTF. CDR3 nucleotide sequence: TGTGCCAGCAGTTTGGACAGGGGGTCAAGCTATGGCTACACCTTC.

The rearrangement links TRBV30 to TRBJ2-5, with TRBD1 matching over 10 bases. Germline V gene lookup returns CDR1 GTSNPN and CDR2 SVGIG (reference sequence). The CDR3 is 15 amino acids. V was pared by 3 bases and J by 5 bases, with 9 bases of the junction left unmatched. The CDR3 DNA reads as TGTGCCTGGAGCTCATCGGGACAGGGGATGGAGACCCAGTACTTC. The encoded protein is CAWSSSGQGMETQYF. The full variable domain, completed using reference TRBV30 and TRBJ2-5, is SQTIHQWPATLVQPVGSPLSLECTVEGTSNPNLYWYRQAAGRGLQLLFYSVGIGQISSEVPQNLSASRPQDRQFILSSKKLLLSDSGFYLCAWSSSGQGMETQYFGPGTRLLVL.

The chain uses TRBV4-2 and TRBJ2-2; tentative D call: TRBD2 (7 bases). Trimming removed 4 bases from V and 4 bases from J, with 10 bases in between. This CDR3 has 14 amino acids. Per germline, CDR1 LGHNA and CDR2 YNFKEQ. For the CDR3, the DNA is TGTGCCAGCAGCCGGCGGGGGCTCACCGGGGAGCTGTTTTTT. Translated, it gives CASSRRGLTGELFF.

The chain is built from TRBV6-1 and TRBJ1-5; D uncertain. With 4 bases removed from V and 0 bases from J, the gap between germline ends came to 7 bases. In germline, CDR1 is MNHNS, CDR2 SASEGT. The CDR3 consists of 14 residues. The CDR3 DNA sequence: TGTGCCAGCAGTGGGCAATATAGCAATCAGCCCCAGCATTTT. Residues: CASSGQYSNQPQHF.

The rearrangement joins TRBV4-2 to TRBJ1-4; maybe TRBD1 (6 bases). Looked up from germline, CDR1 is LGHNA and CDR2 is YNFKEQ. Trimming removed 3 bases at V and 5 bases at J, with 16 bases between. The CDR3 runs to 16 residues. The CDR3 bases are TGTGCCAGCAGCCACGGACAGTCCCCCTTAAATGAAAAACTGTTTTTT. Residues: CASSHGQSPLNEKLFF.

This chain connects TRBV15 to TRBJ2-3; TRBD1 aligns across 7 bases. The CDR3 covers 16 residues. The V gene's germline CDR1 is LNHNV and CDR2 YYDKDF (reference sequence). The ends lost 3 bases at V and 0 bases at J; junction bases unmatched: 6. In DNA form, the CDR3 reads TGTGCCACCAGCAGGGGGACAGCCTCTAGCACAGATACGCAGTATTTT. This translates into CATSRGTASSTDTQYF.

Details on this clone: In the same sample, other DNA sequences code for this CDR3. The chain carries TRBV2 and TRBJ2-2; the match to TRBD2 covers 8 bases. Germline trimming cut 8 bases from V and 0 bases from J; bases unmatched to any gene: 2. The CDR3 has 14 amino acids. Per the germline V gene, CDR1 is SNHLY and CDR2 is FYNNEI. CDR3 nucleotides: TGTGCCAGCGGGGGACTAGCGAACACCGGGGAGCTGTTTTTT. It translates to CASGGLANTGELFF.

In this sample, this clone turned up a few times. J is TRBJ1-1 and V is TRBV6-1; no clear D gene. The CDR3 has 14 amino acids. Per the germline V gene, CDR1 is MNHNS and CDR2 is SASEGT. The ends were cut back, 6 bases at V and 0 bases at J, with 11 bases in the middle. This CDR3 reads CASRQRALNTEAFF. CDR3 in DNA: TGTGCCAGCAGGCAACGGGCGTTGAACACTGAAGCTTTCTTT.

The chain uses TRBV7-6 and TRBJ1-1; possibly TRBD1 for D (5 bases). Trimming shortened V by 1 base and J by 4 bases, and 13 bases separated the two germline ends. Germline loops: CDR1 SGHVS, CDR2 FNYEAQ. This CDR3 contains 15 residues. The chain's CDR3 is CASSLEVGGATEAFF. The CDR3, as DNA: TGTGCCAGCAGCTTAGAGGTGGGGGGAGCCACTGAAGCTTTCTTT. The entire variable domain, with the rest obtained from reference TRBV7-6 and TRBJ1-1, is as follows: GAGVSQSPRYKVTKRGQDVALRCDPISGHVSLYWYRQALGQGPEFLTYFNYEAQQDKSGLPNDRFSAERPEGSISTLTIQRTEQRDSAMYRCASSLEVGGATEAFFGQGTRLTVV.

By proportion, this clone is medium-sized. Other nucleotide sequences from this sample produce the same CDR3. This chain uses TRBV11-3 with TRBJ1-2, with TRBD1 as a possible D gene (5 bases). The CDR3 has 16 amino acids. Germline-derived CDR1 and CDR2 are SGHNT and YENEEA. The germline V and J ends were trimmed by 0 bases and 0 bases, with 11 bases remaining between them. Here the CDR3 reads CASSLEGRGSNYGYTF. CDR3 DNA: TGTGCCAGCAGCTTAGAAGGACGGGGCTCTAACTATGGCTACACCTTC.

The rearrangement joins TRBV15 to TRBJ2-3, with no clear D. V shed 0 bases and J shed 6 bases, with 4 bases lying between them. Germline CDR1 is LNHNV and CDR2 is YYDKDF (reference sequence). This CDR3 region has 12 residues. CDR3 amino acids: CATSRERDTQYF. The DNA for the CDR3 is TGTGCCACCAGCAGAGAGCGGGATACGCAGTATTTT.

V is TRBV4-3 and J is TRBJ1-3; D gene uncertain. This CDR3 contains 15 residues. V was pared by 0 bases and J by 2 bases, with 8 bases between. Germline V gene lookup returns CDR1 LGHNA and CDR2 YSLEER. The CDR3 reads CASSQDTHPGNTIYF. The CDR3 DNA is TGCGCCAGCAGCCAAGACACACACCCTGGAAACACCATATATTTT.

This chain uses TRBV30 with TRBJ2-4, with D tentatively TRBD1 or TRBD2 (6 bases each). Germline V gene lookup returns CDR1 GTSNPN and CDR2 SVGIG (reference sequence). The CDR3 has 13 residues. V gave up 0 bases and J gave up 8 bases, with 11 bases separating them. CDR3 DNA: TGTGCCTGGAGTGTGTGGGGGGCGGACATTCAGTACTTC. Its protein is CAWSVWGADIQYF.

The chain combines TRBV6-6 with TRBJ1-4; a possible D gene is TRBD1 (6 bases). The CDR3 totals 12 residues. The germline CDR1 and CDR2 sequences are MNHNY and SVGAGI (reference sequence). The V gene lost 10 bases and the J gene lost 5 bases, with 11 bases spanning the gap. The CDR3 bases are TGTGCCACCCGGCAGGGGAATGAAAAACTGTTTTTT. Its protein product is CATRQGNEKLFF.

V and J are TRBV7-6 and TRBJ2-7; 8 nucleotides agree with TRBD2. The CDR3 has 17 residues. J was trimmed by 0 bases and V by 1 base; bases with no gene match: 8. Germline V gene data show CDR1 as SGHVS and CDR2 as FNYEAQ. The CDR3 loop is CASSLGPGGDPSYEQYF. CDR3 DNA: TGTGCCAGCAGCTTAGGGCCGGGGGGGGACCCCTCCTACGAGCAGTACTTC.

The J gene is TRBJ2-1, the V gene TRBV7-3, with TRBD2 matching over 8 bases. There are 16 residues in the CDR3. Germline loops: CDR1 SGHTA, CDR2 FQGTGA. With 5 bases clipped from V and 7 bases from J, the junction kept 13 bases outside the gene matches. CDR3 bases: TGTGCCAGCAGCCCGAATACCGGGACTAGTCCGAATGAGCAGTTCTTC. It is translated as CASSPNTGTSPNEQFF.